The 8 T cell receptor beta chains below all came from one sample that was sequenced in a study of Graves' ophthalmopathy and Graves' hyperthyroidism. Scientists amplified the TCR beta CDR3 regions from RNA transcripts. HTBI primers served in a first-round RT-PCR, which a second-round multiplex PCR followed. MiXCR, run by TCRdb on the multiplex PCR reads, gives a single entry per CDR3 protein. The table records approximately 330,000 distinct CDR3 sequences, about a sixth of them present only once. Specimen: peripheral blood. The origin of the receptors is an adult man with Graves' ophthalmopathy.

This clonotype was seen repeatedly, ten times or more. This chain joins TRBV11-2 and TRBJ2-3; the match to TRBD1 covers 9 bases. With 6 bases clipped from V and 4 bases from J, the junction kept 8 bases outside the gene matches. The germline V gene encodes CDR1 SGHAT and CDR2 FQNNGV. This CDR3 comprises 15 residues. In DNA, the CDR3 is TGTGCCAGCAGTCTGGACAGGGGTCGGTCAGATACGCAGTATTTT. Translated: CASSLDRGRSDTQYF.

In its sample, this clonotype was seen many times. The chain links TRBV6-4 to TRBJ1-1; 10 bases line up with TRBD1. Losses at the gene ends were 7 bases for V and 3 bases for J; bases not matched to a gene: 14. Germline V gene lookup returns CDR1 MRHNA and CDR2 SNTAGT. The CDR3 sequence is 17 residues long. The chain's CDR3 is CASNSPLRDRGYTEAFF. The DNA for the CDR3 is TGTGCCAGCAATAGCCCTTTGAGGGACAGGGGTTACACTGAAGCTTTCTTT.

This clonotype showed up many times. CDR3 region: CASSEGTGGENYGYTF. CDR3 DNA: TGTGCCAGCAGTGAGGGGACAGGGGGCGAAAACTATGGCTACACCTTC. This chain links TRBV9 with TRBJ1-2; 12 bases map to TRBD1. This CDR3 region has 16 residues. Looked up from germline, CDR1 is SGDLS and CDR2 is YYNGEE. The V gene end was trimmed by 5 bases and the J gene end by 2 bases; junction bases not matched to a gene: 7.

This clonotype was counted at least ten times. V gene TRBV6-5 combines with J gene TRBJ2-5; D tentatively fits TRBD1 or TRBD2 (5 bases each). CDR1 and CDR2 (germline): MNHEY, SVGAGI. CDR3 length: 14 residues. The V and J ends lost 2 bases and 3 bases respectively, with 10 bases between them. CDR3 DNA sequence: TGTGCCAGCAGTTACAAAGGGACCGAAGAGACCCAGTACTTC. Protein product: CASSYKGTEETQYF.

The sample holds many counts of this clonotype. The chain has TRBV30 and TRBJ2-2; no clear D. The CDR3 is made up of 13 amino acids. With 3 bases removed from V and 3 bases from J, the gap between germline ends came to 8 bases. Germline lookup yields CDR1 GTSNPN and CDR2 SVGIG (reference sequence). The CDR3 bases are TGTGCCTGGAGCCGCTGGGACACCGGGGAGCTGTTTTTT. Translating gives CAWSRWDTGELFF.

This clonotype was observed many times. The genes are TRBV28 and TRBJ2-6, with 8 bases fitting TRBD1. J lost 2 bases, V lost 7 bases, and 16 bases had no gene match. The germline V gene encodes CDR1 MDHEN and CDR2 SYDVKM. This CDR3 has 19 residues. The CDR3: CASIWVPDRETAGANVLTF. CDR3 nucleotide sequence: TGTGCCAGCATTTGGGTTCCGGACAGGGAAACGGCTGGGGCCAACGTCCTGACTTTC.

This clonotype was counted ten times or more. V gene TRBV20-1 combines with J gene TRBJ2-5; TRBD1 is a possible D gene (6 bases). The length of the CDR3 is 12 residues. The germline CDR1 and CDR2 sequences are DFQATT and SNEGSKA (reference sequence). The CDR3 here is CSADGDIKTQYF. For the CDR3, the DNA is TGCAGCGCCGACGGGGACATAAAGACCCAGTACTTC.

This clonotype occurred many times. The J gene is TRBJ1-2, the V gene TRBV15; D may be TRBD1 (5 bases). The CDR3 runs to 14 residues. V lost 0 bases and J 4 bases, leaving 9 bases between the germline ends. Germline assignment: CDR1 LNHNV and CDR2 YYDKDF (reference sequence). CDR3 region: CATSRDRGSYGYTF. The CDR3 nucleotides are TGTGCCACCAGCAGAGATCGGGGGTCCTATGGCTACACCTTC.